What follows are 16 T cell receptor beta chains derived from one specimen sequenced in a study of blood T cell repertoires in COVID-19 (dated by TCRdb to about 2020). To prepare the library, the immunoSEQ multiplex PCR assay was applied. Entries here come from immuneACCESS through TCRdb and include only in-frame sequences with V and J called. Some clones fail to appear in such tables; in the studies checked, an unresolved V gene covers under half of the shortfall, and the cause of the remainder is unknown. This sample is represented by 150,000 to 200,000 clones; around 79% of them were singletons. The top ten constitute roughly 17% of the sample. What was sequenced was peripheral blood. These receptor sequences come from a man between 60 and 75 years old with active or convalescent COVID-19.

The V and J genes are TRBV3-1 (or the pseudogene TRBV3-2) and TRBJ1-4, with 7 bases matching TRBD1. The V gene end was trimmed by 4 bases and the J gene end by 0 bases; junction bases not matched to a gene: 17. The germline V gene encodes CDR1 LGHDT and CDR2 YNNKEL (reference sequence). This CDR3 contains 20 residues. DNA of the CDR3: TGTGCCAGCAGCCCACCTTTATGTACAGGGGCAGGGGCAACTAATGAAAAACTGTTTTTT. Encoded protein: CASSPPLCTGAGATNEKLFF.

The rearrangement joins TRBV28 to TRBJ1-2; unclear D gene. The CDR3 length is 13 residues. Trimming removed 7 bases from V and 3 bases from J, with 12 bases in between. CDR1 is MDHEN and CDR2 is SYDVKM in the germline V gene. In DNA, the CDR3 is TGTGCCAGCACCGTTAGGAGAGACTATGGCTACACCTTC. Amino acids: CASTVRRDYGYTF.

This clone has more than one count but fewer than ten. The chain has TRBV28 and TRBJ2-3; no reliable D call. The CDR3 spans 12 residues. Between the trimmed V and J ends, which lost 2 bases and 8 bases, there was a span of 8 bases. In germline, CDR1 is MDHEN, CDR2 SYDVKM. For the CDR3, the DNA is TGTGCCAGCAGTTTAGTCCAGGCTACGCAGTATTTT. Translation gives CASSLVQATQYF.

The chain joins TRBV7-3 to TRBJ2-3; 11 positions match TRBD2. Germline CDR1 reads SGHTA; CDR2 reads FQGTGA. The trim removed 4 bases at V and 2 bases at J, leaving 5 bases unmatched. The CDR3 loop spans 16 amino acids. CDR3 region: CASSSGTSGPTDTQYF. For the CDR3, the DNA is TGTGCCAGCAGCTCGGGGACTAGCGGACCCACAGATACGCAGTATTTT.

The chain carries TRBV18 and TRBJ2-2; weak D call: TRBD2 (6 bases). Germline CDR1 is KGHSH and CDR2 is LQKENI. Deletions cut 4 bases from V and 5 bases from J, with 14 bases between. This CDR3 comprises 15 residues. The CDR3 protein is CASSLKEGRTGELFF. CDR3 in DNA: TGTGCCAGCTCACTCAAAGAGGGGAGGACCGGGGAGCTGTTTTTT.

This chain uses TRBV14 with TRBJ2-5; 10 nucleotides align to TRBD2. This CDR3 has 16 amino acids. V lost 7 bases and J lost 6; bases outside the gene matches: 14. Germline V lookup: CDR1 SGHDN, CDR2 FVKESK. The CDR3 reads CASKAQRAGGPKTQYF. The CDR3 nucleotides are TGTGCCAGCAAAGCCCAACGAGCGGGAGGGCCGAAGACCCAGTACTTC.

The chain recombines TRBV28 with TRBJ1-2; D is unclear. This CDR3 has 12 amino acids. Germline CDR1 and CDR2: MDHEN and SYDVKM. Trimming shortened V by 5 bases and J by 6 bases, and 10 bases separated the two germline ends. CDR3 in DNA: TGTGCCAGCAGTACCGTGAGGGATGGCTACACCTTC. Translation: CASSTVRDGYTF.

This clone occurred a few times. V and J are TRBV29-1 and TRBJ2-3, with a possible D match to TRBD2 (6 bases). This CDR3 comprises 13 residues. V was trimmed by 7 bases and J by 0 bases, leaving 11 bases between them. Per the germline V gene, CDR1 is SQVTM and CDR2 is ANQGSEA. CDR3 DNA: TGCAGCGGTAGGGACTGGAGCACAGATACGCAGTATTTT. This encodes CSGRDWSTDTQYF.

Only a few counts were recorded for this clone. The chain joins TRBV4-3 to TRBJ1-4; D may be TRBD1 (6 bases). The CDR3 spans 16 residues. The V and J ends lost 0 bases and 8 bases respectively, with 16 bases between them. Looked up from germline, CDR1 is LGHNA and CDR2 is YSLEER. In nucleotides, the CDR3 is TGCGCCAGCAGCCAAGATTTGGGGGCCCGGCGGGAAAAACTGTTTTTT. It codes for CASSQDLGARREKLFF.

The gene calls are TRBV18 and TRBJ1-1, with 7 bases identical to TRBD1. CDR1 is KGHSH, CDR2 LQKENI, per germline. V lost 2 bases and J lost 4; bases outside the gene matches: 1. CDR3 length: 13 amino acids. CDR3 protein: CASSPGTATEAFF. CDR3 in DNA: TGTGCCAGCTCACCAGGGACAGCCACTGAAGCTTTCTTT.

The CDR3 DNA reads as TGTGCCATCAGCCAAGACCCTGCCGGGGTTAGCACAGATACGCAGTATTTT. Translation gives CAISQDPAGVSTDTQYF. The gene calls are TRBV10-3 and TRBJ2-3; the D gene is possibly TRBD2 (5 bases). CDR3 length equals 17 residues. V was cut by 6 bases and J by 0 bases, with 19 bases left in between. Germline assignment: CDR1 ENHRY and CDR2 SYGVKD.

The J gene is TRBJ2-3, the V gene TRBV9, with TRBD2 matching over 7 bases. CDR1 and CDR2 from the germline V gene are SGDLS and YYNGEE. V was clipped by 4 bases and J by 8 bases; unmatched bases: 7. The CDR3 consists of 13 residues. In nucleotides, the CDR3 is TGTGCCAGCAGCCCGACTAGCTGGGGTACGCAGTATTTT. Protein product: CASSPTSWGTQYF.

In this sample, this clone turned up once. The V gene is TRBV6-2 or TRBV6-3, the J gene TRBJ2-2; 11 nucleotides agree with TRBD2. The V segment lost 6 bases and the J segment 5 bases; nucleotides outside the gene matches: 11. CDR3 size: 17 residues. The V gene's germline CDR1 is MNHEY and CDR2 SVGEGT. CDR3 nucleotide sequence: TGTGCCAGCAGCTCAACTAGCGGGAGAGTGGTTACCGGGGAGCTGTTTTTT. Translating gives CASSSTSGRVVTGELFF.

The chain combines TRBV4-1 with TRBJ1-5, with 7 bases that match TRBD1. Per the germline V gene, CDR1 is MGHRA and CDR2 is YSYEKL. The CDR3 runs to 15 residues. V shed 4 bases and J 0 bases; nucleotides not matched to a gene: 3. The CDR3 sequence: CASSPDRSSNQPQHF. Written as DNA, the CDR3 is TGCGCCAGCAGCCCGGACAGGAGTAGCAATCAGCCCCAGCATTTT.

The rearrangement links TRBV2 to TRBJ2-5; 7 bases fit TRBD2. Germline loops: CDR1 SNHLY, CDR2 FYNNEI. The length of the CDR3 is 14 residues. V was clipped by 4 bases and J by 5 bases; unmatched bases: 7. CDR3 region: CASSVAGEGETQYF. The DNA for the CDR3 is TGTGCCAGCAGTGTGGCGGGAGAGGGGGAGACCCAGTACTTC.

The chain has TRBV15 and TRBJ2-3; TRBD2 matches 8 bases. Per germline, CDR1 LNHNV and CDR2 YYDKDF (reference sequence). This CDR3 comprises 15 residues. Trimming cost V 2 bases and J 1 base; bases outside gene matches: 2. The CDR3, as DNA: TGTGCCACCAGCAGACCGGGAGGGGGCACAGATACGCAGTATTTT. It yields the protein CATSRPGGGTDTQYF. Supplemented by reference TRBV15 and TRBJ2-3, the full variable domain reads DAMVIQNPRYQVTQFGKPVTLSCSQTLNHNVMYWYQQKSSQAPKLLFHYYDKDFNNEADTPDNFQSRRPNTSFCFLDIRSPGLGDTAMYLCATSRPGGGTDTQYFGPGTRLTVL.